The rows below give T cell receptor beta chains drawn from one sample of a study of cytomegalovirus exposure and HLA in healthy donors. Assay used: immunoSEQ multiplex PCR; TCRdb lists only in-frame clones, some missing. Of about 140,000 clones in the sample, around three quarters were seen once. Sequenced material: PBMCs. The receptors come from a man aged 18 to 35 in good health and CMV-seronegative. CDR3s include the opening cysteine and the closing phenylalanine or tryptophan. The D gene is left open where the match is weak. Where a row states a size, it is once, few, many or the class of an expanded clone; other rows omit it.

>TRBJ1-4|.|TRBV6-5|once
CASRRISAEKKLFF
TGTGCCAGCCGACGGATTAGCGCGGAGAAAAAACTGTTTTTT
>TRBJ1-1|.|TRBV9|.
CASSSGGAEAFF
TGTGCCAGCAGCTCGGGGGGTGCTGAAGCTTTCTTT
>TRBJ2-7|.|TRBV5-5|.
CASSLRGSYEQYF
TGTGCCAGCAGCTTGCGGGGCTCCTACGAGCAGTACTTC
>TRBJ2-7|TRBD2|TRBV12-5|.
CASGLASGTKKYEQYF
TGTGCTAGTGGTTTGGCCTCCGGGACTAAAAAATACGAGCAGTACTTC
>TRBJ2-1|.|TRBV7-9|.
CASSPPQGGAYNEQFF
TGTGCCAGCAGTCCCCCGCAGGGGGGCGCCTACAATGAGCAGTTCTTC
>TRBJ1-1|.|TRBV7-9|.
CASSLDSMNTEAFF
TGTGCCAGCAGCTTAGACAGCATGAACACTGAAGCTTTCTTT
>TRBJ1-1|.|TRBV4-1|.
CASSRTRGAETNTEAFF
TGCGCCAGCAGTCGCACAAGGGGCGCAGAGACGAACACTGAAGCTTTCTTT
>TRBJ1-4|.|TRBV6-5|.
CASSPWRGKLFF
TGTGCCAGCAGTCCTTGGAGGGGAAAACTGTTTTTT
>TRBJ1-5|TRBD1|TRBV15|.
CATSSGLQGASNQPQHF
TGTGCCACCAGCAGTGGGCTCCAGGGGGCGAGCAATCAGCCCCAGCATTTT
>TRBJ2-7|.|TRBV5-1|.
CASSRTQGGSYEQYF
TGCGCCAGCAGCCGGACTCAGGGAGGCTCCTACGAGCAGTACTTC
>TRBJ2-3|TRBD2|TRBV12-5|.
CASGFDGGAQYF
TGTGCTAGTGGTTTTGACGGGGGGGCGCAGTATTTT
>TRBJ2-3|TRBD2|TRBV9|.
CASSDLAGGGTDTQYF
TGTGCCAGCAGCGACTTAGCGGGGGGTGGCACAGATACGCAGTATTTT
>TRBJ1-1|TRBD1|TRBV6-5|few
CASGQVSPMNTEAFF
TGTGCCTCGGGACAGGTGTCCCCCATGAACACTGAAGCTTTCTTT
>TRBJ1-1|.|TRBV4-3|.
CASSQVARANTEAFF
TGCGCCAGCAGCCAAGTTGCCAGGGCCAACACTGAAGCTTTCTTT
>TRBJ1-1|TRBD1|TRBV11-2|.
CASSLDPGQGAFTEAFF
TGTGCCAGCAGCTTAGATCCCGGACAGGGGGCTTTTACTGAAGCTTTCTTT
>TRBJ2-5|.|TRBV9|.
CASSVGLTTISETQYF
TGTGCCAGCAGCGTAGGGTTAACGACTATCTCGGAGACCCAGTACTTC
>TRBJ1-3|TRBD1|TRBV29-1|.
CSVEGIGAGGLSGNTIYF
TGCAGCGTTGAAGGTATCGGGGCAGGGGGCCTATCTGGAAACACCATATATTTT
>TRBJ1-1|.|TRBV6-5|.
CASTTRRTNTEAFF
TGTGCCAGCACTACGCGGAGAACGAACACTGAAGCTTTCTTT
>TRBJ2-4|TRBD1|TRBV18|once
CASSPPSGTGSNIQYF
TGTGCCAGCTCACCACCCTCCGGGACAGGGTCGAACATTCAGTACTTC
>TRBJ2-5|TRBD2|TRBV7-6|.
CASSLFAGGMGETQYF
TGTGCCAGCAGCTTATTTGCGGGGGGGATGGGAGAGACCCAGTACTTC
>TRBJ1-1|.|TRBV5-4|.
CASSLGIGKLMNTEAFF
TGTGCCAGCAGCTTGGGTATCGGGAAATTGATGAACACTGAAGCTTTCTTT
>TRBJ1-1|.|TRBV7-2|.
CASGSGSRSGEAFF
TGTGCCAGCGGCTCCGGGAGCCGTTCCGGTGAAGCTTTCTTT
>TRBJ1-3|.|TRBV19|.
CASSLTTSGNTIYF
TGTGCCAGTAGTCTGACGACATCTGGAAACACCATATATTTT
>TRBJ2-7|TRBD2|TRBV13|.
CASSLGRSGGYEQYF
TGTGCCAGCAGCTTAGGGAGATCGGGGGGCTACGAGCAGTACTTC
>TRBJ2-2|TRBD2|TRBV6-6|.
CASRGGASAGELFF
TGTGCCAGCAGGGGAGGGGCCAGCGCCGGGGAGCTGTTTTTT
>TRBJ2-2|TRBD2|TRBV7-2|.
CASSREGVGTGELFF
TGTGCCAGCAGCCGGGAGGGAGTGGGAACCGGGGAGCTGTTTTTT
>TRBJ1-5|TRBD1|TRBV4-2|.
CASSQVPTGQVFNQPQHF
TGTGCCAGCAGCCAAGTACCTACCGGACAGGTTTTCAATCAGCCCCAGCATTTT
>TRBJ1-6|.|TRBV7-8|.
CASSSRLADYNSPLHF
TGTGCCAGCAGCTCTCGATTGGCTGACTATAATTCACCCCTCCACTTT
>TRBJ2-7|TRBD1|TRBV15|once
CATSSQTGAREQYF
TGTGCCACCAGCTCCCAGACAGGGGCAAGGGAGCAGTACTTC
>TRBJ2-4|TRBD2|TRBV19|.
CASSMGGVIQYF
TGTGCCAGTAGTATGGGAGGGGTCATTCAGTACTTC